These T cell receptor beta chains were read from a single sample in a study of T cell responses to AZD1222 COVID-19 vaccine. Profiled with immunoSEQ multiplex PCR; TCRdb holds only in-frame clones, not every one. The top ten hold 3% to 3.5% of the sample, which has about 150,000 clones, about 93% seen once. The sequencing here drew on peripheral blood, taken 28 days after the second AZD1222 dose. Receptors were obtained from an adult who received the AZD1222 COVID-19 vaccine. Each CDR3 is given with its conserved first and last residue.

V gene: TRBV30
CDR3 protein: CAWSSIRTGGTEAFF

V gene: TRBV27
CDR3 protein: CASSLSSGYYEQYF

V gene: TRBV10-3
CDR3 protein: CAIRTGTSGTYNEQFF

V gene: TRBV12-3/TRBV12-4
CDR3 protein: CASTAGGGTEAFF

V gene: TRBV9
CDR3 protein: CASSVDELAANFTDTQYF

V gene: TRBV3-1/TRBV3-2
CDR3 protein: CASSQFRNEQFF

V gene: TRBV5-1
CDR3 protein: CASSLQGAEGYTF

V gene: TRBV4-2
CDR3 protein: CASSQAGTSANTGELFF

V gene: TRBV27
CDR3 protein: CASSLRTGRYGYTF

V gene: TRBV19
CDR3 protein: CASSPAEAYGYTF

V gene: TRBV28
CDR3 protein: CASSLNSPRTGGSGYTF

V gene: TRBV6-5
CDR3 protein: CASSYRGTSRRHEQFF

V gene: TRBV5-1
CDR3 protein: CASSRTPKDASEAFF

V gene: TRBV5-6
CDR3 protein: CASSLKIRQGGTEAFF

V gene: TRBV10-2
CDR3 protein: CASSLQETQYF

V gene: TRBV18
CDR3 protein: CASSKSGGSLTEAFF

V gene: TRBV18
CDR3 protein: CASSPGGPNEKLFF

V gene: TRBV27
CDR3 protein: CASRGLAARSSYNEQFF

V gene: TRBV12-3/TRBV12-4
CDR3 protein: CASSPQVVYGYTF

V gene: TRBV29-1
CDR3 protein: CSAAGQYSGNTIYF

V gene: TRBV10-3
CDR3 protein: CAISGGEGSSYEQYF

V gene: TRBV9
CDR3 protein: CASSGWDRGGNTEAFF

V gene: TRBV30
CDR3 protein: CAWSPRDTQYF

V gene: TRBV19
CDR3 protein: CASEGPGLVYGYTF

V gene: TRBV19
CDR3 protein: CASSISGPGTEAFF

V gene: TRBV27
CDR3 protein: CASSRGHDSGNTIYF

V gene: TRBV19
CDR3 protein: CASSPGVPTEAFF

V gene: TRBV5-1
CDR3 protein: CATREAGVAYNEQFF

V gene: TRBV29-1
CDR3 protein: CSVADTGELFF

V gene: TRBV15
CDR3 protein: CATSRDGGYTEAFF

V gene: TRBV13
CDR3 protein: CASSYGLPNSYEQYF

V gene: TRBV4-1
CDR3 protein: CASSHRTGGPEETQYF

V gene: TRBV30
CDR3 protein: CAWKEGVADTQYF

V gene: TRBV6-4
CDR3 protein: CASSPGDRNEQFF

V gene: TRBV5-4
CDR3 protein: CASSPGVGLGSGNTIYF

V gene: TRBV3-1/TRBV3-2
CDR3 protein: CASSQGGTKGDYGYTF

V gene: TRBV5-1
CDR3 protein: CASSVGTSGYNEQFF

V gene: TRBV3-1/TRBV3-2
CDR3 protein: CASSQAGLAGVFRVVYEQYF

V gene: TRBV28
CDR3 protein: CASSFIGAWTDTQYF

V gene: TRBV7-2
CDR3 protein: CASSLARQGARSYEQYF

V gene: TRBV12-3/TRBV12-4
CDR3 protein: CASSSSPDSPLHF

V gene: TRBV5-1
CDR3 protein: CASSIQEPNEKLFF

V gene: TRBV12-3/TRBV12-4
CDR3 protein: CASSFWMNTEAFF

V gene: TRBV27
CDR3 protein: CASSLGLDYEQYF

V gene: TRBV19
CDR3 protein: CASSIGGTQYF

V gene: TRBV5-1
CDR3 protein: CASSQRGGADTQYF

V gene: TRBV27
CDR3 protein: CASSLDSSYGYTF

V gene: TRBV2
CDR3 protein: CASSVFHQHNEQFF

V gene: TRBV29-1
CDR3 protein: CSVEEEPRLYGYTF

V gene: TRBV5-1
CDR3 protein: CASSPGSASTGNTIYF

V gene: TRBV3-1/TRBV3-2
CDR3 protein: CASSQFLAGQPPTQYF

V gene: TRBV5-1
CDR3 protein: CASSAGGSDTQYF

V gene: TRBV7-2
CDR3 protein: CASSSGPSDEKLFF